This T cell receptor beta chain was sequenced for a study of neoadjuvant anti-PD-1 for oral cavity cancer. Study background: Patients mostly received three to four biweekly nivolumab doses at 3 mg/kg before surgery. Patients without progression received a fourth nivolumab dose around day 43, then surgical resection on days 50-56.

Measured with immunoSEQ multiplex PCR; TCRdb has only the in-frame clones, and not every one. This sample has 73,000 or so clones, with roughly 84% found just once. Points from the study as a whole: Treg/Th17 ratio rose with pretreatment blood and fell with post-treatment tumor TCRbeta clonality.

Time point indicated: after neoadjuvant nivolumab, at surgical resection. Blood cells were analyzed directly, without culture or expansion. Notes on this clone: Its specificity is unknown.

This CDR3 spans 12 amino acids. Germline CDR1 and CDR2: SQVTM and ANQGSEA. The V and J ends lost 8 bases and 6 bases respectively, with 14 bases between them. The receptor was isolated from a person between 40 and 79 years old with oral cavity squamous cell carcinoma. Source: PBMCs, taken after nivolumab (anti-PD-1) treatment. V is TRBV29-1 and J is TRBJ2-1; D uncertain. The CDR3 DNA follows: TGCAGCTATCGGGCGGCAAGCAATGAGCAGTTCTTC. Its translation: CSYRAASNEQFF.